This T cell receptor beta chain appears in the sequencing data of a study of OX40 agonist ivuxolimab in advanced cancers. Produced via immunoSEQ multiplex PCR; TCRdb's table is partial and in-frame only. The table lists roughly 67,000 clones, 92% of them singletons. The origin of this receptor is an adult with an advanced solid tumor such as melanoma, head and neck, liver or kidney cancer. Material: CD4+ or CD8+ T cells sorted from blood, obtained in a trial of the OX40 agonist ivuxolimab.

CDR3 loop: CASSLASSLNTEAFF. CDR3 in DNA: TGCGCCAGCAGCTTGGCCAGCAGCTTGAACACTGAAGCTTTCTTT. This chain links TRBV5-1 with TRBJ1-1; D uncertain. Per germline, CDR1 SGHRS and CDR2 YFSETQ. The CDR3 loop spans 15 amino acids. Trimming cost V 0 bases and J 0 bases, with 9 bases left between them.